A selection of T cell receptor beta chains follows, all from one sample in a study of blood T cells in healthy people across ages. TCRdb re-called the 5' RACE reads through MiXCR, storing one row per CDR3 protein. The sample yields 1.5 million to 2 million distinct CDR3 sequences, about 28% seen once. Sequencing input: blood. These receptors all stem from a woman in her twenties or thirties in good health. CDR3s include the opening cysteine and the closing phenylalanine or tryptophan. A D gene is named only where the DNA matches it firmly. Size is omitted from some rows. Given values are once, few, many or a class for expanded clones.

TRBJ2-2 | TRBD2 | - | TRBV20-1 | CSATASGNTGELFF | TGCAGTGCTACGGCTAGCGGGAACACCGGGGAGCTGTTTTTT
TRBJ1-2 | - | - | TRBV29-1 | CSVGAGTRFWGYTF | TGCAGCGTTGGGGCCGGGACCCGATTTTGGGGCTACACCTTC
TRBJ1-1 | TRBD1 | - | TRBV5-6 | CASSLWSTGESFF | TGTGCCAGCAGCTTGTGGTCGACAGGGGAATCTTTCTTT
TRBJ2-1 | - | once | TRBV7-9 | CASSLGFDPNEQFF | TGTGCCAGCAGCTTAGGATTTGATCCCAATGAGCAGTTCTTC
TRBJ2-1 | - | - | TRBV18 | CASSPVGGSNEQFF | TGTGCCAGCTCACCGGTTGGGGGGAGCAATGAGCAGTTCTTC
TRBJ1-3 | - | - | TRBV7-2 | CASSDPHSGNTIYF | TGTGCCAGCAGCGACCCACACTCTGGAAACACCATATATTTT
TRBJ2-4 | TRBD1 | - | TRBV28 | CASSSRDRPSEQYF | TGTGCCAGCAGTTCCCGGGACAGACCCTCAGAGCAGTACTTC
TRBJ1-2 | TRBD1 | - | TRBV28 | CASSAQPGQGVSGRRGYTF | TGTGCCAGCAGTGCACAACCGGGACAGGGAGTGAGTGGTAGGAGAGGCTACACCTTC
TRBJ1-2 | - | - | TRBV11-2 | CASTGVAGKNYGYTF | TGTGCCAGCACGGGGGTAGCAGGGAAAAACTATGGCTACACCTTC
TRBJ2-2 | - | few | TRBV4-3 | CASSQGTGLTNANTGELFF | TGCGCCAGCAGCCAAGGGACGGGGCTAACAAACGCGAACACCGGGGAGCTGTTTTTT
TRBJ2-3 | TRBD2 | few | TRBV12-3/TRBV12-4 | CASSLPKLAGADTQYF | TGTGCCAGCAGTTTACCAAAACTAGCGGGAGCAGATACGCAGTATTTT
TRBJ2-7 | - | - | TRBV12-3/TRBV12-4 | CASSFGGLATNEQYF | TGTGCCAGCAGTTTCGGGGGACTCGCCACTAATGAGCAGTACTTC
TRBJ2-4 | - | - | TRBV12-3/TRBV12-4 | CASSLKGSRVAKNIQYF | TGTGCCAGCAGTTTAAAGGGGTCGAGGGTAGCCAAAAACATTCAGTACTTC
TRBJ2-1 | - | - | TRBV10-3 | CAIGESGAGNGQFF | TGTGCCATCGGTGAGTCGGGGGCTGGGAATGGGCAGTTCTTC
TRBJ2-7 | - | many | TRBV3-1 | CASSLRKVDEQYF | TGTGCCAGCAGCCTACGGAAAGTCGACGAGCAGTACTTC
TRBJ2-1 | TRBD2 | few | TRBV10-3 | CAITRGENEQFF | TGTGCCATCACGCGGGGGGAGAATGAGCAGTTCTTC
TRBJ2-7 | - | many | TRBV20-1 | CSVARGEQYF | TGCAGTGTTGCTAGGGGCGAGCAGTACTTC
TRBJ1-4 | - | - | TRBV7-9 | CAIRSGGGEKLFF | TGTGCTATTAGGTCTGGCGGGGGTGAAAAACTGTTTTTT
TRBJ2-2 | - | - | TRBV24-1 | CATSPRAGGGNTGERFF | TGTGCCACCAGTCCCCGAGCCGGGGGCGGCAACACCGGGGAGCGGTTTTTT
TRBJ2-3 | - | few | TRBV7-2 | CASSPRGGLWADTQYF | TGTGCCAGCAGCCCTAGGGGGGGCCTTTGGGCAGATACGCAGTATTTT
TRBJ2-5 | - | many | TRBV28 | CASSGGTLAATQYF | TGTGCCAGCAGTGGAGGTACCCTTGCGGCGACCCAGTACTTC
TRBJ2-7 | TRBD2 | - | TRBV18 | CASSPRTSASYNEQYF | TGTGCCAGCTCACCAAGGACTAGCGCTAGCTACAATGAGCAGTACTTC
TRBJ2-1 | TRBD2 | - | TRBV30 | CAWSRRGGYNEQFF | TGTGCCTGGAGTAGACGGGGGGGATACAATGAGCAGTTCTTC
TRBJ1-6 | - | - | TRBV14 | CASRKREPRSPLHF | TGTGCCAGCAGAAAAAGGGAGCCTCGTTCACCCCTCCACTTT
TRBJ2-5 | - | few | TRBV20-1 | CSAPKPGLAAETQYF | TGCAGTGCCCCTAAACCGGGACTCGCAGCGGAGACCCAGTACTTC
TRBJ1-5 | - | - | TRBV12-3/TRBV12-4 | CASRTRGGPQHF | TGTGCCAGCAGGACAAGGGGAGGGCCCCAGCATTTT
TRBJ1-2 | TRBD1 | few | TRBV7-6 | CASSLTPDRDGYTF | TGTGCCAGCAGCTTAACTCCGGACAGGGATGGCTACACCTTC
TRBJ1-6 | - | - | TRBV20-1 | CSARFGTPNSPLHF | TGCAGTGCCCGATTTGGGACACCAAATTCACCCCTCCACTTT
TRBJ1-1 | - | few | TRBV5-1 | CASSLAGDTGTEAFF | TGCGCCAGCAGCTTGGCCGGGGACACCGGCACTGAAGCTTTCTTT
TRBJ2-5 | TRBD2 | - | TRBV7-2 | CASSPSLAGVETQHF | TGTGCCAGCAGCCCGTCCCTGGCGGGAGTAGAGACCCAGCACTTC
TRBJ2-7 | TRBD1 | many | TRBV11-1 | CASSLGRTGRTHEQYF | TGTGCCAGCAGCTTAGGAAGGACAGGCCGAACCCACGAGCAGTACTTC
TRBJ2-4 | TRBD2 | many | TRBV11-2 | CASSLAGAGGPENIQYF | TGTGCCAGCAGCTTAGCGGGAGCGGGGGGGCCGGAAAACATTCAGTACTTC
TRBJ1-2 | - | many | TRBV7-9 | CASSLSGAVEYGYTF | TGTGCCAGCAGCCTCTCAGGGGCAGTTGAGTATGGCTACACCTTC
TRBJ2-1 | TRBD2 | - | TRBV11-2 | CANTIAGAKSNEQFF | TGTGCCAACACCATAGCGGGAGCCAAGAGTAATGAGCAGTTCTTC
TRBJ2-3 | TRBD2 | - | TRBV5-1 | CASSGGLAGVPDTQYF | TGCGCCAGCAGCGGCGGACTAGCGGGGGTACCAGATACGCAGTATTTT
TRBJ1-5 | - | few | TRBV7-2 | CASSPWGDQPQHF | TGTGCCAGCAGCCCTTGGGGGGACCAGCCCCAGCATTTT
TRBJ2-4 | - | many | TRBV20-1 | CSAGGWKPKNIQYF | TGCAGTGCTGGAGGATGGAAACCCAAAAACATTCAGTACTTC